This TCR beta chain was recorded in a study of sequential checkpoint blockade in melanoma. Study-level background: Randomization was 1:1 between first-line nivolumab→ipilimumab and ipilimumab→nivolumab. After both sequences, patients received maintenance nivolumab.

Treatment denoted: randomized to nivolumab then ipilimumab (arm A) or the reverse (arm B). Patients had received no earlier DNA-damaging chemotherapy. From thawed PBMCs, live CD3+CD8+ cells negative for CD19 and CD56 were sorted. Using immunoSEQ multiplex PCR, the repertoire was profiled, and TCRdb retains in-frame clones only, with some absent. Counted here are more than 25,000 clones, 77% occurring once; the ten biggest clones make up more than 10%. The CDR3 has 13 amino acids. Per germline, CDR1 SQVTM and CDR2 ANQGSEA. V lost 6 bases and J 4 bases, leaving 13 bases between the germline ends. The clonotype was recovered from a human donor with melanoma. The input for sequencing was CD8+ T cells sorted from blood (inferred from file names), taken from a patient given nivolumab and ipilimumab in sequence. V is TRBV29-1 and J is TRBJ1-3; possibly TRBD1 for D (5 bases). This CDR3 reads CSVPGDSGNTIYF. CDR3 nucleotide sequence: TGCAGCGTCCCCGGGGACTCGGGAAACACCATATATTTT.